This TCR beta chain was sequenced during a study of T-cell reconstitution after alpha-beta-depleted transplantation in children. This clonotype has at least ten counts. V dropped 1 base and J dropped 2 bases, with 11 bases sitting between them. The CDR3 is 15 residues long. Germline CDR1 is MGHDK and CDR2 is SYGVNS. A TCRbeta library incorporating unique molecular identifiers was prepared. TCRdb recomputed calls from the PCR reads with MiXCR, one row per CDR3 protein. The data show about 230,000 distinct CDR3 sequences, over 9.5% seen once. The J gene is TRBJ1-2, the V gene TRBV25-1; no definite D call. Sequencing was performed on PBMCs from the stem cell graft donor, taken from the stem cell graft. The receptor's source is a human donor who donated a stem cell graft to a child with SCID. This chain's CDR3 is CASSEFGVANYGYTF. The CDR3 nucleotides read TGTGCCAGCAGTGAATTTGGGGTGGCGAACTATGGCTACACCTTC.